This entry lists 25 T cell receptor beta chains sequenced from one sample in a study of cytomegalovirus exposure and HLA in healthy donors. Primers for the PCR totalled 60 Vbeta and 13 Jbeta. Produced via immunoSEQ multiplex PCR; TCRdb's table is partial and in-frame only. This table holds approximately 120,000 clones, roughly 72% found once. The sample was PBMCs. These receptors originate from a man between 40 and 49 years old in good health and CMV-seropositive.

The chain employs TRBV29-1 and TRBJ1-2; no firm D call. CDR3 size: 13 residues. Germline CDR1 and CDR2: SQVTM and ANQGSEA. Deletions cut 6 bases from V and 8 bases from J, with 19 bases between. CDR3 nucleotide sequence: TGCAGCGTCTCCTCGGCTACAACCGGGGGCTACACCTTC. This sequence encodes CSVSSATTGGYTF.

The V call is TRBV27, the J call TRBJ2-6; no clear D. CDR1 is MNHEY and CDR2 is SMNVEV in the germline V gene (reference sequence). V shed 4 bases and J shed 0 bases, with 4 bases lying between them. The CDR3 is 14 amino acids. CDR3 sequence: CASSSLSGANVLTF. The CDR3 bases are TGTGCCAGCAGTTCCCTCTCTGGGGCCAACGTCCTGACTTTC.

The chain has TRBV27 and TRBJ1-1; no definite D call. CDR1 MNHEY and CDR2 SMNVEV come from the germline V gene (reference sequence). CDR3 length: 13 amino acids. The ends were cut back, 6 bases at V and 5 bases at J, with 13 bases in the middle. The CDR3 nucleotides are TGTGCCAGCAGGGGAGGGCGATGGACTGAAGCTTTCTTT. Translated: CASRGGRWTEAFF.

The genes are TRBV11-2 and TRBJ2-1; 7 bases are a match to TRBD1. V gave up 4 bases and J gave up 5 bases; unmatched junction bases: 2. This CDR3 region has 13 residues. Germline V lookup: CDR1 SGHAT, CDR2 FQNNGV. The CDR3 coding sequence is TGTGCCAGCAGCTGGACAGGTGACAATGAGCAGTTCTTC. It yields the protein CASSWTGDNEQFF.

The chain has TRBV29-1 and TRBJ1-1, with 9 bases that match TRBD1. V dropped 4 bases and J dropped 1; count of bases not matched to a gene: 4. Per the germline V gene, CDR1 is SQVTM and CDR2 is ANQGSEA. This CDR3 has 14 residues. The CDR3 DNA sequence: TGCAGCGTTGCCTCGGGACAGGGGAACACTGAAGCTTTCTTT. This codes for CSVASGQGNTEAFF.

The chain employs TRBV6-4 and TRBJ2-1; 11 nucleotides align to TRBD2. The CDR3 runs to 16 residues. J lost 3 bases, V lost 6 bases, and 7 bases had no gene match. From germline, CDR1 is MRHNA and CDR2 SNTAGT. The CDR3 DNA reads TGTGCCAGCAGGCCGACCGGGACTAGCGGCTACAATGAGCAGTTCTTC. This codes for CASRPTGTSGYNEQFF.

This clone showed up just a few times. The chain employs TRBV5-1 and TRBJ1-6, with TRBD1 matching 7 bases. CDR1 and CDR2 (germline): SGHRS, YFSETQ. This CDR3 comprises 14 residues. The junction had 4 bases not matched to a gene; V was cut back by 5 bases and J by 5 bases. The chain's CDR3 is CASRLGQDNSPLHF. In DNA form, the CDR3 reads TGCGCCAGCAGATTAGGACAGGATAATTCACCCCTCCACTTT.

CDR3 nucleotide sequence: TGTGCCAGCAGTGACAGGGGAACCGAGCAGTACTTC. As protein: CASSDRGTEQYF. This chain joins TRBV2 and TRBJ2-7; D is perhaps TRBD1 (6 bases). Per germline, CDR1 SNHLY and CDR2 FYNNEI. The CDR3 runs to 12 residues. The ends were cut back, 3 bases at V and 6 bases at J, with 9 bases in the middle. The full variable domain, its missing parts supplied by reference TRBV2 and TRBJ2-7, is EPEVTQTPSHQVTQMGQEVILRCVPISNHLYFYWYRQILGQKVEFLVSFYNNEISEKSEIFDDQFSVERPDGSNFTLKIRSTKLEDSAMYFCASSDRGTEQYFGPGTRLTVT.

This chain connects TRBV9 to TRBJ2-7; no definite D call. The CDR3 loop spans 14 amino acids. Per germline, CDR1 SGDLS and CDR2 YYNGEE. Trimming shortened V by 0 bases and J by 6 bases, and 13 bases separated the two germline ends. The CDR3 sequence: CASSVELHDFEQYF. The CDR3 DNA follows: TGTGCCAGCAGCGTAGAACTCCACGACTTCGAGCAGTACTTC.

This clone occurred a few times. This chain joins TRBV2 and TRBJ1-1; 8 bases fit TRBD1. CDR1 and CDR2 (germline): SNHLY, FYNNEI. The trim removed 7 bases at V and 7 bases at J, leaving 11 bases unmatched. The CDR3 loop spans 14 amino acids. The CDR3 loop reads CASIPRTGNNEAFF. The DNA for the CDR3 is TGTGCCAGCATACCGAGGACAGGGAATAATGAAGCTTTCTTT.

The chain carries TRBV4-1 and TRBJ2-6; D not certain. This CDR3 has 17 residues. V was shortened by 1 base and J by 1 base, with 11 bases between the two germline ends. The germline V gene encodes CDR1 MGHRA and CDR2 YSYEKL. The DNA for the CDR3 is TGCGCCAGCAGCCAAGGGGCAGGCCTATCTGGGGCCAACGTCCTGACTTTC. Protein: CASSQGAGLSGANVLTF.

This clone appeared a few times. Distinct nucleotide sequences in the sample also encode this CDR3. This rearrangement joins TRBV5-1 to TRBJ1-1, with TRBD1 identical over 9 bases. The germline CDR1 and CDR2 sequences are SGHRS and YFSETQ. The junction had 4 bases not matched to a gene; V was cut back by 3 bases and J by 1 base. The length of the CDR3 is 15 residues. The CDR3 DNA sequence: TGCGCCAGCAGCTCGGGACAGGGACGGAACACTGAAGCTTTCTTT. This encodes CASSSGQGRNTEAFF.

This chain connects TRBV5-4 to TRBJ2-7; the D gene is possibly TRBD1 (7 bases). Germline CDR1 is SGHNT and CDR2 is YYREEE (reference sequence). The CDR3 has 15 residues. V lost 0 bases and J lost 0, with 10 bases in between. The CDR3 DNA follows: TGTGCCAGCAGCTTGGGACAGGGACTCTCCTACGAGCAGTACTTC. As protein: CASSLGQGLSYEQYF.

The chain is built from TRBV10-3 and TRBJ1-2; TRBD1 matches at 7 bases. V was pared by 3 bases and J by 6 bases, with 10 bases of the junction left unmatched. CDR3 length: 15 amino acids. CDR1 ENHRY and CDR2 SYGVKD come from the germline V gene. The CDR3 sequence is CAISDPGTALDGYTF. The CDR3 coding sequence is TGTGCCATCAGTGACCCTGGGACAGCCCTGGATGGCTACACCTTC.

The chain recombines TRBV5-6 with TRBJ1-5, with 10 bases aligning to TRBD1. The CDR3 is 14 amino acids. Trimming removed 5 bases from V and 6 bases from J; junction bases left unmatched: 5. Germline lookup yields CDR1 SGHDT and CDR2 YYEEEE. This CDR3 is CASSWTGGGQPQHF. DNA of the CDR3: TGTGCCAGCAGTTGGACAGGGGGAGGTCAGCCCCAGCATTTT.

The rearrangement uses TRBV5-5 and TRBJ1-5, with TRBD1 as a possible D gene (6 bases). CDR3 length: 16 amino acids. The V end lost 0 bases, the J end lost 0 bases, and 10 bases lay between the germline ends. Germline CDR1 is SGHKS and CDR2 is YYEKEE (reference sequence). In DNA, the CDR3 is TGTGCCAGCAGCTTGGAGGCAGGGGATAGCAATCAGCCCCAGCATTTT. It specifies CASSLEAGDSNQPQHF.

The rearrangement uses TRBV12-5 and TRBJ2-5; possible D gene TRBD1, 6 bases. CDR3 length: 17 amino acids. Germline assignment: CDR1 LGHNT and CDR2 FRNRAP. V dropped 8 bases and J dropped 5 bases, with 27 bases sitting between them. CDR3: CASYGSPPQGPQETQYF. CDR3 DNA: TGTGCTAGTTATGGCTCTCCTCCACAGGGACCTCAGGAGACCCAGTACTTC.

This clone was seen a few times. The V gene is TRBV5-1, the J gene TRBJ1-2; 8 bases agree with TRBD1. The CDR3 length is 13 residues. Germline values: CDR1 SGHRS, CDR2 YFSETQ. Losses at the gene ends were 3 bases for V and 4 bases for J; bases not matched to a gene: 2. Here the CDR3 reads CASSSQGGYGYTF. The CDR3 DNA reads TGCGCCAGCAGCTCACAGGGGGGCTATGGCTACACCTTC.

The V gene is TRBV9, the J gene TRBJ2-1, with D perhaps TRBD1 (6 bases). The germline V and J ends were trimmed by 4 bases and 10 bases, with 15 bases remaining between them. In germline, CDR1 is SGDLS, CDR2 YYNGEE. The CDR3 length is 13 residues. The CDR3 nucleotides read TGTGCCAGCAGCCAGGTAGGGGGAGTGGAGCAGTTCTTC. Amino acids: CASSQVGGVEQFF.

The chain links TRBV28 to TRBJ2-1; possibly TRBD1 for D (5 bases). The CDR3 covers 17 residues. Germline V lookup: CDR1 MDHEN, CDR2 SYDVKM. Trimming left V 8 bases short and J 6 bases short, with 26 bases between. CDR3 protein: CASSSSMTADRLNEQFF. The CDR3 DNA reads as TGTGCCAGCTCCTCCTCAATGACAGCCGACCGCCTCAATGAGCAGTTCTTC.

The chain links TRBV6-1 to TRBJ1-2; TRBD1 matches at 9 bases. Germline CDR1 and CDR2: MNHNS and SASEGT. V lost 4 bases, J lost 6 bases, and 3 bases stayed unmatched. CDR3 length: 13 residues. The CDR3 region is CASSAGQGNGYTF. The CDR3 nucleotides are TGTGCCAGCAGTGCGGGACAGGGTAATGGCTACACCTTC.

This CDR3 reads CASSTVAGGPDTQYF. As DNA, the CDR3 is TGTGCCAGCAGCACGGTAGCGGGGGGACCAGATACGCAGTATTTT. The J gene is TRBJ2-3, the V gene TRBV11-3, with 10 positions matching TRBD2. This CDR3 has 15 amino acids. V lost 5 bases, J lost 4 bases, and 6 bases stayed unmatched. Germline CDR1 reads SGHNT; CDR2 reads YENEEA.

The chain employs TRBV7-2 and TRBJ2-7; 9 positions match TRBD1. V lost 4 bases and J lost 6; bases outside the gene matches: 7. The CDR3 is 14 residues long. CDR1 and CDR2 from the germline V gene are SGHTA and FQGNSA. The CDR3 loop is CASSSGQGRREQYF. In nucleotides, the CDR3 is TGTGCCAGCAGCTCGGGACAGGGAAGGCGCGAGCAGTACTTC.

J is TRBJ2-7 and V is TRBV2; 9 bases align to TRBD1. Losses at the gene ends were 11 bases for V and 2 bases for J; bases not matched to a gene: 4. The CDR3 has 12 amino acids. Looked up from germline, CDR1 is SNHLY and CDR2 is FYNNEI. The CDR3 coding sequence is TGTGCCGGCCGGGACAGGGCCTACGAGCAGTACTTC. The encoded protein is CAGRDRAYEQYF. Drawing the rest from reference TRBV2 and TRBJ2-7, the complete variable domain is EPEVTQTPSHQVTQMGQEVILRCVPISNHLYFYWYRQILGQKVEFLVSFYNNEISEKSEIFDDQFSVERPDGSNFTLKIRSTKLEDSAMYFCAGRDRAYEQYFGPGTRLTVT.

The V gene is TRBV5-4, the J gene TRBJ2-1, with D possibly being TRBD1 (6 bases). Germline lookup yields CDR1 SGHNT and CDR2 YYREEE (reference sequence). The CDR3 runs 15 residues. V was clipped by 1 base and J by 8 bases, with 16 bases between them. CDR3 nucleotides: TGTGCCAGCAGCTTGCCCGGGACACCGGGTCATGAGCAGTTCTTC. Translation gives CASSLPGTPGHEQFF. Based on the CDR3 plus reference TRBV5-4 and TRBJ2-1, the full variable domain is ETGVTQSPTHLIKTRGQQVTLRCSSQSGHNTVSWYQQALGQGPQFIFQYYREEENGRGNFPPRFSGLQFPNYSSELNVNALELDDSALYLCASSLPGTPGHEQFFGPGTRLTVL.